This T cell receptor (beta chain) was documented in a study of T-cell memory formation after mild COVID-19. Study results and limitations: Memory sampled before infection contained some responding clones, suggesting cross-reactive memory joined. Clones contracting over day 15 to 85 were CD4/CD8 balanced, with later expanders leaning CD4+.

A few counts support this clonotype. What it binds is unknown. In TCRdb, the 5' RACE reads were re-called with MiXCR into one record per CDR3 protein. The table has approximately 300,000 distinct CDR3 sequences, about 15% seen once; the top ten hold over 20%. Germline V gene data show CDR1 as SGHVS and CDR2 as FQNEAQ. V shed 5 bases and J shed 0 bases, with 15 bases lying between them. CDR3 size: 16 residues. This clonotype originated in a man younger than 30 who had mild COVID-19 (a few samples of this study predate the infection). Cell type and time point are not known. The sequenced sample consisted of PBMCs or a T cell subset sorted from them (not recorded which). The genes are TRBV7-8 and TRBJ2-3; weak D call: TRBD2 (6 bases). CDR3 nucleotide sequence: TGTGCCAGCAGCCCGGGGGTCGTCTCTAGCACAGATACGCAGTATTTT. Protein sequence: CASSPGVVSSTDTQYF.